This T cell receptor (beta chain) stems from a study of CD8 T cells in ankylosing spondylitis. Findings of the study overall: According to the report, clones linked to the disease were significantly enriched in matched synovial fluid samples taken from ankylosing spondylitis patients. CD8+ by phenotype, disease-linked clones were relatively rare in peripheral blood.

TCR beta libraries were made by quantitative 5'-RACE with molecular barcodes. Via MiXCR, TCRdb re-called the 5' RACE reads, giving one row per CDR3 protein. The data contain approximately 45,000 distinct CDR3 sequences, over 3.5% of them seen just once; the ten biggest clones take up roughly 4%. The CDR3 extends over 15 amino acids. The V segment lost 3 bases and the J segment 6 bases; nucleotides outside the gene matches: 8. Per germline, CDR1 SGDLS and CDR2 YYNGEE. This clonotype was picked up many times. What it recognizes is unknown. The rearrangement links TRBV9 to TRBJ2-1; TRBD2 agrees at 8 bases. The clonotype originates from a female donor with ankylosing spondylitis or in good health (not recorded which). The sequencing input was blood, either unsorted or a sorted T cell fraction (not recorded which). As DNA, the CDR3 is TGTGCCAGCAGCGCTACCGGGACTAGTAGCAATGAGCAGTTCTTC. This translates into CASSATGTSSNEQFF. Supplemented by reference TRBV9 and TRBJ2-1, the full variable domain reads DSGVTQTPKHLITATGQRVTLRCSPRSGDLSVYWYQQSLDQGLQFLIQYYNGEERAKGNILERFSAQQFPDLHSELNLSSLELGDSALYFCASSATGTSSNEQFFGPGTRLTVL.